This is a list of T cell receptor beta chains from one sample in a study of CD8 T cells in ankylosing spondylitis. TCRdb passed the 5' RACE reads through MiXCR, listing each CDR3 protein once. The table includes some 140,000 distinct CDR3 sequences, 8% to 9% detected once. Input material: synovial fluid, either unsorted or a sorted T cell fraction (not recorded which). These TCRs come from a male donor with ankylosing spondylitis. CDR3s include the opening cysteine and the closing phenylalanine or tryptophan. A D gene is named only where the DNA matches it firmly. For some rows the clone size is stated as once, few or many, or as a class when expanded; others skip it.

V	D	J	size	CDR3	DNA
TRBV27	-	TRBJ1-1	once	CASRDSLSFNTEAFF	TGTGCCAGCAGGGACAGCCTTTCCTTTAACACTGAAGCTTTCTTT
TRBV12-3/TRBV12-4	-	TRBJ2-7	few	CTCSRGLLSSEGSPYEQYF	TGTACCTGCAGTCGAGGTCTTTTGTCTTCAGAGGGGAGTCCCTACGAGCAGTACTTC
TRBV7-2	TRBD1	TRBJ1-6	-	CTSTPSGQHNSPLHF	TGTACCAGCACCCCCTCGGGACAGCATAATTCACCCCTCCACTTT
TRBV6-1	TRBD2	TRBJ2-4	few	CATQTSGSVDIQYF	TGTGCCACGCAGACTAGCGGGAGTGTGGACATTCAGTACTTC
TRBV6-1	-	TRBJ1-1	few	CASRRGLPGTEAFF	TGTGCCAGCAGAAGGGGACTGCCTGGTACTGAAGCTTTCTTT
TRBV5-1	-	TRBJ1-5	many	CASSLIGGGNQPQHF	TGCGCCAGCAGCTTAATAGGGGGGGGTAATCAGCCCCAGCATTTT
TRBV7-9	-	TRBJ2-7	many	CASSPGFAETYEQYF	TGTGCCAGCAGCCCCGGCTTTGCCGAAACCTACGAGCAGTACTTC
TRBV4-1	TRBD2	TRBJ2-1	-	CASSQHLAGGRAEQFF	TGCGCCAGCAGCCAGCACCTAGCGGGAGGGCGCGCGGAGCAGTTCTTC
TRBV11-2	-	TRBJ2-7	many	CASSRLRATSSYEQYF	TGTGCCAGCAGCCGGCTGCGAGCGACCAGCTCCTACGAGCAGTACTTC
TRBV3-1	TRBD2	TRBJ2-5	-	CASSRIAGPQETQYF	TGTGCCAGCAGCCGAATAGCGGGGCCTCAAGAGACCCAGTACTTC
TRBV7-2	-	TRBJ1-6	many	CASSLAGAGNNSPLHF	TGTGCCAGCAGCTTAGCGGGTGCAGGGAATAATTCACCCCTCCACTTT
TRBV6-5	-	TRBJ1-1	many	CASSSQVNTEAFF	TGTGCCAGCAGTTCACAGGTGAACACTGAAGCTTTCTTT
TRBV19	TRBD2	TRBJ2-3	-	CASSRGDYFTDTQYF	TGTGCCAGCTCGCGCGGGGACTACTTCACAGATACGCAGTATTTT
TRBV7-9	-	TRBJ1-5	few	CASSRSQGTVQPQHF	TGTGCCAGCAGCCGAAGTCAGGGGACCGTGCAGCCCCAGCATTTT
TRBV4-2	-	TRBJ1-3	many	CASSQPDSNSGNTIYF	TGTGCCAGCAGCCAACCCGACAGCAACTCTGGAAACACCATATATTTT
TRBV24-1	-	TRBJ2-5	many	CATSDGGYQETQYF	TGTGCCACCAGTGATGGTGGGTACCAAGAGACCCAGTACTTC
TRBV5-1	TRBD1	TRBJ1-5	many	CASSDGQGGQPQHF	TGCGCCAGCAGCGACGGACAGGGAGGACAGCCCCAGCATTTT
TRBV6-2/TRBV6-3	-	TRBJ1-1	-	CASSYARMGGTEAFF	TGTGCCAGCAGTTACGCCAGGATGGGGGGCACTGAAGCTTTCTTT
TRBV5-4	TRBD1	TRBJ1-1	-	CASSIDRATEAFF	TGTGCCAGCAGCATAGACAGGGCCACTGAAGCTTTCTTT
TRBV7-2	TRBD2	TRBJ2-7	few	CASTPNPGLASYEQYF	TGTGCCAGCACCCCAAATCCGGGACTAGCTTCCTACGAGCAGTACTTC
TRBV7-9	-	TRBJ1-5	many	CASSLGGTAGSNQPQHF	TGTGCCAGCAGCTTAGGAGGGACGGCGGGGAGCAATCAGCCCCAGCATTTT
TRBV9	TRBD1	TRBJ2-5	few	CASSVGTGLETQYF	TGTGCCAGCAGCGTAGGGACAGGGCTAGAGACCCAGTACTTC
TRBV5-1	TRBD1	TRBJ2-3	many	CASSLTGGQGDTQYF	TGCGCCAGCAGCCTGACAGGGGGTCAAGGAGATACGCAGTATTTT
TRBV15	TRBD2	TRBJ2-3	many	CATSRVLAGGLSDTQYF	TGTGCCACCAGCAGAGTCCTAGCGGGAGGACTGTCGGATACGCAGTATTTT
TRBV10-3	-	TRBJ2-5	many	CAISVRVEETQYF	TGTGCCATCAGTGTCAGGGTGGAAGAGACCCAGTACTTC
TRBV28	-	TRBJ1-4	-	CAIEGSANEKLFF	TGTGCCATTGAGGGTTCGGCTAATGAAAAACTGTTTTTT
TRBV5-6	-	TRBJ1-5	few	CASSSYSNNQPQHF	TGTGCCAGCAGCTCCTACTCCAACAATCAGCCCCAGCATTTT
TRBV29-1	-	TRBJ1-4	many	CSVVSRQGGEKLFF	TGCAGCGTTGTCAGTCGTCAGGGTGGTGAAAAACTGTTTTTT
TRBV7-9	-	TRBJ2-1	many	CASSSLRRTNEQFF	TGTGCCAGCAGCTCCCTTCGACGGACTAATGAGCAGTTCTTC
TRBV6-5	-	TRBJ1-2	many	CASSSQGIGGYTF	TGTGCCAGCAGTTCACAGGGAATTGGAGGCTACACCTTC
TRBV7-9	-	TRBJ2-7	-	CASSKDHSLREQYF	TGTGCCAGCAGCAAAGACCACAGCCTACGGGAGCAGTACTTC
TRBV28	-	TRBJ2-5	few	CASSGTRGLQETQYF	TGTGCCAGCAGTGGGACCAGGGGCCTTCAAGAGACCCAGTACTTC
TRBV4-3	-	TRBJ2-1	many	CASSQALRVEQFF	TGCGCCAGCAGCCAAGCGTTAAGGGTTGAGCAGTTCTTC